This T cell receptor (beta chain) derives from a study of tumor and adjacent non-tumor tissue in lung cancer. Study in general: The patients, roughly eleven men and 4 or 5 women, were roughly 30 to 80 with stage I to III disease.

TCRbeta libraries were built with three rounds of nested PCR, modified from ARM-PCR. TCRdb passed the multiplex PCR reads through MiXCR, listing each CDR3 protein once. Here the sample spans roughly 75,000 distinct CDR3 sequences, around two thirds being singletons. The template was RNA from unsorted bulk tissue. More than 3 cm separated this lung sample from the edge of the tumor. Chemotherapy-naive patients with new lung cancer underwent thoracic surgery in China, August–late 2014. With V trimmed by 5 bases and J by 3 bases, 8 bases remained unmatched. The CDR3 contains 15 residues. Germline assignment: CDR1 SGHAT and CDR2 FQNNGV. Notes on the study in general: Top 100 clones took a larger repertoire share in normal lung.

This clonotype counts as medium-sized. Its target is unknown. The chain carries TRBV11-2 and TRBJ2-3, with 7 bases aligning to TRBD1. The receptor's source is a woman in her 50s with non-small cell lung cancer. Sequencing was carried out using distant non-tumor lung tissue. The CDR3 sequence: CASSLNTGDTDTQYF. CDR3 sequence (DNA): TGTGCCAGCAGCCTGAATACAGGGGATACAGATACGCAGTATTTT.